This T cell receptor beta chain stems from a study of cytomegalovirus exposure and HLA in healthy donors. As for the study in general: In an early release, HLA-typed donors contributed 90 million or so unique TCR sequences.

Regarding the study as a whole: Analysis was carried out at a later point, and it linked a missense DCLRE1C variant to TCR beta V- and J-gene trimming. A later examination showed that TCR association rates differed by HLA locus, with DRB1 most and HLA-C fewest. Some TCR beta chains (roughly 160 of them) were listed as cytomegalovirus-associated.

CDR3 length: 17 amino acids. Trimming at V came to 4 bases and at J to 2 bases, leaving 13 bases not matched to a gene. Germline CDR1 and CDR2: WNHNN and SYGVQD (reference sequence). The PCR employed 60 Vbeta primers together with 13 Jbeta primers. The repertoire was sequenced with immunoSEQ multiplex PCR; TCRdb's copy has only in-frame clones and lacks some. The sample has some 130,000 clones, under 90% seen once. Remarks on this clone: Antigen specificity is unknown.

The receptor was isolated from a young man in good health and CMV-seronegative. The sequencing input was PBMCs. The chain links TRBV10-1 to TRBJ1-1; 7 positions agree with TRBD1. CDR3 amino acids: CASSGESSRQGNTEAFF. Written as DNA, the CDR3 is TGCGCCAGCAGTGGTGAATCGTCGAGACAGGGAAACACTGAAGCTTTCTTT.